This TCR beta chain was identified in a study of cytomegalovirus exposure and HLA in healthy donors. Study-level results: Prediction of most subjects' HLA-A and HLA-B alleles by TCR beta sequences was reportedly accurate. A later analysis reportedly found that, within productive TCRs, an Asian-associated ancestry cluster had fewer N-insertions than the mean observed across the roughly 690 donors. A list of more than 150 TCR beta chains associated with cytomegalovirus was given.

PCR employed 60 Vbeta and 13 Jbeta primers. The data were produced by immunoSEQ multiplex PCR, yet TCRdb's version contains in-frame clones alone and is incomplete. The sample contains about 160,000 clones, about 82% of which appear only once. Unmatched junction bases numbered 4, after V lost 6 bases and J lost 4 bases. The germline V gene encodes CDR1 LNHDA and CDR2 SQIVND (reference sequence). The CDR3 runs to 13 residues. This clone was picked up a small number of times. Its cognate antigen is unknown. The chain joins TRBV19 to TRBJ2-5; TRBD2 matches at 8 bases. Sequencing was carried out using PBMCs. The sequence was collected from a woman aged 45-65 years in good health and CMV-seropositive. Here the CDR3 reads CASSSSGRETQYF. In DNA, the CDR3 is TGTGCCAGTAGCTCGAGCGGGAGAGAGACCCAGTACTTC.